This TCR beta chain comes out of a study of T cells in Graves' hyperthyroidism and ophthalmopathy (dated by TCRdb to between 2017 and 2020). Concerning the study at large: Peripheral blood was collected at initial diagnosis, before any treatment. Thyroid tissue and blood T-cell repertoires from six Graves' hyperthyroidism patients were also compared in the study. To identify distinguishing TCR V-J signatures, a discovery cohort of about 100 patients was used, comprising 43 with Graves' ophthalmopathy and 55 to 65 with stable Graves' hyperthyroidism. Prospective prediction of ophthalmopathy was tested in an independent validation cohort consisting of 18 to 20 hyperthyroidism patients and approximately 16 patients who later progressed to ophthalmopathy. TCR Vbeta CDR3 sequencing of 120 to 150 peripheral blood samples (more than 40 ophthalmopathy, about 74 hyperthyroidism and around 17 progressor patients) is reported in the paper. Following sampling, methimazole starting at 30 mg daily was given to hyperthyroidism patients, and high-dose intravenous methylprednisolone was given to ophthalmopathy patients. The 100 discovery patients were randomly split 7:3 into training and test sets. What the study reported, not specific to this receptor: Most expanded thyroid clonotypes (frequency above 0.001) were also found in blood, which suggests that blood repertoires may mirror thyroid immune responses. In validation, the model predicted progression to ophthalmopathy a median of around 6.5 months before onset, with over 55% sensitivity and around 76% specificity. Sample size was not statistically predetermined, and blinding of investigators to group allocation was not performed. Ophthalmopathy was separated from stable hyperthyroidism by a 13 V-J signature model, with 85% to 90% sensitivity and just over 81% specificity obtained in cross-validation and 80%/75% obtained in testing.

Graves' hyperthyroidism was defined as stable when no progression to ophthalmopathy occurred over 18 months of follow-up. Hyperthyroidism patients were newly diagnosed, with disease duration under 2 months, and aged 18 to 65 years. Any patient with an uncontrolled infection, another autoimmune disease, pregnancy or lactation was excluded. Diagnoses were based on clinical symptoms, serum thyroxine and TRAb, thyroid ultrasound and orbital computed tomography. Ficoll-Paque density gradient centrifugation was used to isolate PBMCs from about 10 ml of fresh peripheral blood. Trizol reagent was used to extract total RNA, and RNA quality was then checked on an Agilent 2100 Bioanalyzer. Amplification of TCR beta CDR3 regions was carried out from RNA transcripts. The TCR CDR3 was subjected to a first round of RT-PCR using the HTBI primer set and the Qiagen OneStep RT-PCR kit. Libraries were constructed in a second round of multiplex PCR, after which size selection and purification were performed. The libraries were sequenced on an Illumina HiSeq2000 using paired-end 100 bp reads. The published analysis was carried out like this. SOAPnuke was used to process the raw data, removing reads that contained adapters or uncalled bases, had a mean Phred below 15, or lacked an exact match to the constant primer or identifier. COPE v1.2.5 was used to merge the high-quality paired reads, and each unique nucleotide sequence was defined as a clonotype. MiTCR v1.1 was used to align the clonotypes against IMGT TRBV, TRBD and TRBJ reference segments. The analysis was restricted to V-J combinations with a frequency above 0.0001, which together covered 99.2% of the repertoires. A TCS score was defined as the ratio between F50 (clonal expansion) and ExV (chaos), using BLOSUM62-based TCRdist between CDR3 peptides within each V-J. Welch's t-statistics and random forest reduced around 510 V-J features to roughly 13, which were used in a naive Bayes classifier (R e1071). The raw public reads went through TCRdb reprocessing: fastp at Q25, MiXCR clone calling, in-frame beta chains kept. Every CDR3 protein is listed once, alongside the most common genes and DNA of its rows. It is TCRdb's table, rather than the study itself, that gives the V and J calls and clone size. Across this sample there are roughly 380,000 distinct CDR3 sequences, with approximately 15% seen only once. The top ten constitute approximately 11% of the sample.

As for this clonotype: Its antigen specificity is not known. Within one base of it there is no much larger clone, and no base qualities were kept.

The germline V gene yields MGHRA for CDR1 and YSYEKL for CDR2. The CDR3 numbers 16 residues from cysteine through phenylalanine. Only CDR3 DNA is held: 48 bases, read in frame from base 1. V was cut back by 1 base and J by 3 bases, leaving a gap of 10 bases between them. The V and J segments used are TRBV4-1 and TRBJ2-6, with TRBD2 perhaps the D gene, on 6 matching bases. The TCR comes from a woman aged 60-75 years with Graves' hyperthyroidism. Source material: blood. The DNA is as follows: TGCGCCAGCAGCCAAGGGCGGGGCGGTGGGGCCAACGTCCTGACTTTC. This codes for CASSQGRGGGANVLTF.